This T cell receptor beta chain came from a study of shared clonotypes between healthy human individuals. The study enrolled healthy HIV-negative adults without recent acute infections or vaccinations as donors. Only in-frame clones appear in the TCRdb table, and some are missing; sequencing was by immunoSEQ multiplex PCR. Counted here are 400,000 or so clones, 90% to 98% occurring once; the ten biggest clones make up 0.25% to 0.35%. J was trimmed by 5 bases and V by 6 bases; bases with no gene match: 1. The CDR3 is 14 residues long. Looked up from germline, CDR1 is MNHNS and CDR2 is SASEGT. The material sequenced was memory CD8+ T cells sorted from blood. Subset meaning: CD45RO+ cells pooled with CCR7-negative TemRA cells. This sequence originates from a man younger than 45 in good health. The chain couples TRBV6-1 to TRBJ2-2; 12 positions agree with TRBD2. CDR3 amino acids: CASSGTSGTGELFF. The CDR3 region has the DNA TGTGCCAGCAGCGGGACTAGCGGGACCGGGGAGCTGTTTTTT.